This TCR delta chain was captured by sequencing in a study of gamma-delta chains in newborns, infants, children. Study in general: Microbial exposure reportedly drives polyclonal innate γδ T cell expansion after birth.

By share of the sample, this clone is medium-sized. Germline V lookup: CDR1 GEAIGNYY, CDR2 EKD. V was trimmed by 0 bases and J by 4 bases, leaving 17 bases between them. The CDR3 covers 17 residues. TCRdb applied CATT to the reads for clone calling. The data hold roughly 5,000 delta-chain clones, with 2.5% to 3% observed a single time. The sequence derives from a child who was a newborn, infant or young child, either healthy, febrile or measles-vaccinated (not recorded which). The sequenced sample consisted of blood. The chain recombines TRDV2 with TRDJ2; perhaps TRDD3 as D (5 bases). This chain's CDR3 is CACDTVPSSGGTAQLFF. In DNA form, the CDR3 reads TGTGCCTGTGACACCGTTCCCTCCTCGGGGGGGACAGCACAACTCTTCTTT.